A selection of T cell receptor beta chains follows, all from one sample in a study of blood T cell repertoires in COVID-19. Clones were read by immunoSEQ multiplex PCR, and TCRdb kept only the in-frame ones, dropping some. The sample has over 200,000 clones; roughly 80% are singletons. Sequencing was performed on peripheral blood. These receptors originate from a human donor in a cohort sampled during active COVID-19. The CDR3 runs from the conserved cysteine through the conserved F or W. The order of the fields is CDR3 length, D gene, clone size, V gene, J gene, CDR3 DNA, CDR3 protein. A D gene is named only where the DNA matches it firmly. Rows give clone size only sometimes, using once, few, many, or a class for an expanded clone.

CDR3 length: 15; D gene: TRBD1; clone size: -; V gene: TRBV11-2; J gene: TRBJ2-7; CDR3 DNA: TGTGCCAGCAGCTCTCTCCGGGACAGAACCTACGAGCAGTACTTC; CDR3 protein: CASSSLRDRTYEQYF
CDR3 length: 15; D gene: -; clone size: -; V gene: TRBV6-5; J gene: TRBJ2-7; CDR3 DNA: TGTGCCAGCAGTTCAAGTGGGGCAGGGCCCCACGAGCAGTACTTC; CDR3 protein: CASSSSGAGPHEQYF
CDR3 length: 15; D gene: TRBD2; clone size: -; V gene: TRBV7-2; J gene: TRBJ2-1; CDR3 DNA: TGTGCCAGCGGCTCGGCTGCGGGAGGACGCAATGAGCAGTTCTTC; CDR3 protein: CASGSAAGGRNEQFF
CDR3 length: 13; D gene: -; clone size: -; V gene: TRBV18; J gene: TRBJ1-3; CDR3 DNA: TGTGCCAGTCTTTACAGCTCTGGAAACACCATATATTTT; CDR3 protein: CASLYSSGNTIYF
CDR3 length: 13; D gene: -; clone size: -; V gene: TRBV24-1; J gene: TRBJ2-5; CDR3 DNA: TGTGCCACCAGTGATACGGGGTCAGAGACCCAGTACTTC; CDR3 protein: CATSDTGSETQYF
CDR3 length: 15; D gene: TRBD1; clone size: -; V gene: TRBV5-5; J gene: TRBJ2-7; CDR3 DNA: TGTGCCAGCAGCTTGCAGTTGGGACAGGGGTCGGAGCAGTACTTC; CDR3 protein: CASSLQLGQGSEQYF
CDR3 length: 15; D gene: TRBD2; clone size: -; V gene: TRBV4-1; J gene: TRBJ2-7; CDR3 DNA: TGCGCCAGCAGCCTCCTAGCGGCACCGGCCTACGAGCAGTACTTC; CDR3 protein: CASSLLAAPAYEQYF
CDR3 length: 14; D gene: -; clone size: -; V gene: TRBV7-9; J gene: TRBJ2-7; CDR3 DNA: TGTGCCAGCAGCCGGGTGGCGGTAACCTACGAGCAGTACTTC; CDR3 protein: CASSRVAVTYEQYF
CDR3 length: 14; D gene: TRBD1; clone size: -; V gene: TRBV7-2; J gene: TRBJ1-2; CDR3 DNA: TGTGCCAGCAGCTTAGAGACAGGGGCGGGTGGCTACACCTTC; CDR3 protein: CASSLETGAGGYTF
CDR3 length: 15; D gene: TRBD1; clone size: few; V gene: TRBV6-2/TRBV6-3; J gene: TRBJ2-7; CDR3 DNA: TGTGCCAGCAGTCTCCAACAGGGGTCTACCTACGAGCAGTACTTC; CDR3 protein: CASSLQQGSTYEQYF
CDR3 length: 15; D gene: -; clone size: few; V gene: TRBV21-1; J gene: TRBJ2-3; CDR3 DNA: TGTGCCAGCTTACCGTGGGGACACACGTTGGATACGCAGTATTTT; CDR3 protein: CASLPWGHTLDTQYF
CDR3 length: 14; D gene: TRBD1; clone size: -; V gene: TRBV28; J gene: TRBJ1-4; CDR3 DNA: TGTGCCAGCAGGTTCCCAGGGGGGAGTGAAAAACTGTTTTTT; CDR3 protein: CASRFPGGSEKLFF
CDR3 length: 20; D gene: -; clone size: -; V gene: TRBV19; J gene: TRBJ1-6; CDR3 DNA: TGTGCCAGTAGTCTTCCCCTCGACAGGTCCCCCCGTCCGCGGGATTCACCCCTCCACTTT; CDR3 protein: CASSLPLDRSPRPRDSPLHF
CDR3 length: 14; D gene: TRBD1; clone size: -; V gene: TRBV27; J gene: TRBJ1-1; CDR3 DNA: TGTGCCAGCAGCGACAGGGGGCCGGACACTGAAGCTTTCTTT; CDR3 protein: CASSDRGPDTEAFF
CDR3 length: 15; D gene: -; clone size: -; V gene: TRBV7-2; J gene: TRBJ2-7; CDR3 DNA: TGTGCCAGCAGCTTAACACGAGGGACTCTCTACGAGCAGTACTTC; CDR3 protein: CASSLTRGTLYEQYF
CDR3 length: 14; D gene: -; clone size: -; V gene: TRBV6-5; J gene: TRBJ2-5; CDR3 DNA: TGTGCCAGCAGTTCCTCGACTAGATTGGAGACCCAGTACTTC; CDR3 protein: CASSSSTRLETQYF
CDR3 length: 13; D gene: -; clone size: -; V gene: TRBV12-3/TRBV12-4; J gene: TRBJ1-1; CDR3 DNA: TGTGCCAGCAGTTTAATTCCGGGGGGTGAAGCTTTCTTT; CDR3 protein: CASSLIPGGEAFF
CDR3 length: 13; D gene: -; clone size: -; V gene: TRBV28; J gene: TRBJ2-5; CDR3 DNA: TGTGCCAGCAGTCTATCCCAGAGGGAGACCCAGTACTTC; CDR3 protein: CASSLSQRETQYF
CDR3 length: 16; D gene: TRBD2; clone size: -; V gene: TRBV5-1; J gene: TRBJ2-1; CDR3 DNA: TGCGCCAGCAGCCGATCTCTAGCGGGAGGAGCTAGTGAGCAGTTCTTC; CDR3 protein: CASSRSLAGGASEQFF
CDR3 length: 15; D gene: TRBD1; clone size: -; V gene: TRBV6-6; J gene: TRBJ2-6; CDR3 DNA: TGTGCCAGCAGAGGCCAGGGGGCTGGGGCCAACGTCCTGACTTTC; CDR3 protein: CASRGQGAGANVLTF
CDR3 length: 14; D gene: -; clone size: -; V gene: TRBV5-5; J gene: TRBJ1-6; CDR3 DNA: TGTGCCAGCAGCTCCTTAGGAGCGAATTCACCCCTCCACTTT; CDR3 protein: CASSSLGANSPLHF
CDR3 length: 17; D gene: TRBD1; clone size: -; V gene: TRBV30; J gene: TRBJ2-7; CDR3 DNA: TGTGCCTGGAAACGAGACCTCCGGGACAGGGGGCAAGGGGAGCAGTACTTC; CDR3 protein: CAWKRDLRDRGQGEQYF
CDR3 length: 13; D gene: -; clone size: -; V gene: TRBV7-9; J gene: TRBJ2-7; CDR3 DNA: TGTGCCAGCAGCCCCAGGACAGCCTACGAGCAGTACTTC; CDR3 protein: CASSPRTAYEQYF
CDR3 length: 13; D gene: -; clone size: few; V gene: TRBV12-3/TRBV12-4; J gene: TRBJ2-7; CDR3 DNA: TGTGCCAGCAGTTTAGGGGGCCTGAGAGAGCAGTACTTC; CDR3 protein: CASSLGGLREQYF
CDR3 length: 14; D gene: -; clone size: -; V gene: TRBV18; J gene: TRBJ2-7; CDR3 DNA: TGTGCCAGCTCACCATCCGAGCGAATGGGGGGGCAGTACTTC; CDR3 protein: CASSPSERMGGQYF
CDR3 length: 14; D gene: -; clone size: -; V gene: TRBV28; J gene: TRBJ1-5; CDR3 DNA: TGTGCCAGCACCACGGGGGGGGAACGACAGCCCCAGCATTTT; CDR3 protein: CASTTGGERQPQHF
CDR3 length: 13; D gene: -; clone size: -; V gene: TRBV9; J gene: TRBJ1-2; CDR3 DNA: TGTGCCAGCAGCGGACAGCCTACCTATGGCTACACCTTC; CDR3 protein: CASSGQPTYGYTF
CDR3 length: 15; D gene: -; clone size: -; V gene: TRBV7-2; J gene: TRBJ1-1; CDR3 DNA: TGTGCCAGCAGCTCGCATGGGGGGGGTTACACTGAAGCTTTCTTT; CDR3 protein: CASSSHGGGYTEAFF
CDR3 length: 15; D gene: -; clone size: -; V gene: TRBV6-5; J gene: TRBJ2-2; CDR3 DNA: TGTGCCAGCAGTTACTCGATCATCGGGGCCGGGGAGCTGTTTTTT; CDR3 protein: CASSYSIIGAGELFF
CDR3 length: 14; D gene: TRBD2; clone size: once; V gene: TRBV28; J gene: TRBJ2-7; CDR3 DNA: TGTGCCAGCAGTTTGGCGGGAGGCTCCTACGAGCAGTACTTC; CDR3 protein: CASSLAGGSYEQYF
CDR3 length: 18; D gene: -; clone size: -; V gene: TRBV9; J gene: TRBJ1-2; CDR3 DNA: TGTGCCAGCAGCGCAGGCGGGGATACGGCGAAATTTAACTATGGCTACACCTTC; CDR3 protein: CASSAGGDTAKFNYGYTF
CDR3 length: 12; D gene: TRBD1; clone size: -; V gene: TRBV12-3/TRBV12-4; J gene: TRBJ1-2; CDR3 DNA: TGTGCCAGCAGCTGGACAGGGGATGGCTACACCTTC; CDR3 protein: CASSWTGDGYTF
CDR3 length: 15; D gene: TRBD1; clone size: -; V gene: TRBV4-2; J gene: TRBJ1-1; CDR3 DNA: TGTGCCAGCAGCCCCGGACAGGGGAGGAACACTGAAGCTTTCTTT; CDR3 protein: CASSPGQGRNTEAFF
CDR3 length: 14; D gene: -; clone size: -; V gene: TRBV6-6; J gene: TRBJ2-7; CDR3 DNA: TGTGCCAGCAGTTATAGGCAGGGGCCCTACGAGCAGTACTTC; CDR3 protein: CASSYRQGPYEQYF
CDR3 length: 14; D gene: TRBD1; clone size: -; V gene: TRBV7-9; J gene: TRBJ1-1; CDR3 DNA: TGTGCCAGCAGCCCGGGACAGTTAAACACTGAAGCTTTCTTT; CDR3 protein: CASSPGQLNTEAFF
CDR3 length: 14; D gene: TRBD1; clone size: -; V gene: TRBV28; J gene: TRBJ1-1; CDR3 DNA: TGTGCCAGCAGTCAAGCAGGGGGAAGCGCTGAAGCTTTCTTT; CDR3 protein: CASSQAGGSAEAFF
CDR3 length: 16; D gene: TRBD1; clone size: once; V gene: TRBV5-1; J gene: TRBJ2-1; CDR3 DNA: TGCGCCAGCAGCGCAGGACAGGGGAGCTCCTACAATGAGCAGTTCTTC; CDR3 protein: CASSAGQGSSYNEQFF
CDR3 length: 14; D gene: -; clone size: -; V gene: TRBV5-4; J gene: TRBJ1-1; CDR3 DNA: TGTGCCAGCAGCTTGGACAGCATGAACACTGAAGCTTTCTTT; CDR3 protein: CASSLDSMNTEAFF
CDR3 length: 14; D gene: -; clone size: -; V gene: TRBV5-1; J gene: TRBJ1-2; CDR3 DNA: TGCGCCAGCAGCCCCATTCCGGGTTTCCTAGGCTACACCTTC; CDR3 protein: CASSPIPGFLGYTF